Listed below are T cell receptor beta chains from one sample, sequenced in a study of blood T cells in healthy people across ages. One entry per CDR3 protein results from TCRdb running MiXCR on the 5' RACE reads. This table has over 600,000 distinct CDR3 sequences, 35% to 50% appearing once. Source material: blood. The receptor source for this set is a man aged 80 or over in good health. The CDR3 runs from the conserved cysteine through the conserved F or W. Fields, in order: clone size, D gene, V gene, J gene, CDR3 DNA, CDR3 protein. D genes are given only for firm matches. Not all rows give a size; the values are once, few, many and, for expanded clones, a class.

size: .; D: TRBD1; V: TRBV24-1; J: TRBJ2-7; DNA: TGTGCCACCGGGACAGGGGGCTCCTACGAGCAGTACTTC; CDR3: CATGTGGSYEQYF
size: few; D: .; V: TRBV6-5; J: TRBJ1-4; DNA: TGTGCCAGCAGTTACGAGTTTAGGGACGTAGAAGAAAAACTGTTTTTT; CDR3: CASSYEFRDVEEKLFF
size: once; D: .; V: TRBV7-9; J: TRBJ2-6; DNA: TGTGCCAGCAGCTCCAGAGGACTGGTCTCTGGGGCCAACGTCCTGACTTTC; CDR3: CASSSRGLVSGANVLTF
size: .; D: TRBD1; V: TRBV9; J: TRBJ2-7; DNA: TGTGCCAGCAGCCCCCGGAGGGACAGGGGGTTCCAGCCCTACGAGCAGTACTTC; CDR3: CASSPRRDRGFQPYEQYF
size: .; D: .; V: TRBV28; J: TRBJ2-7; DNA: TGTGCCAGCAGGGGGGCGGGAGACTCCTACGAGCAGTACTTC; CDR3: CASRGAGDSYEQYF
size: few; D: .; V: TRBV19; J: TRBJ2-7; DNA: TGTGCCAGTAGTATAGGTACAACCGAGCAGTACTTC; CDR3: CASSIGTTEQYF
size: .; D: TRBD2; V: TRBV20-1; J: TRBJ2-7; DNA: TGCAGTGCTAGCTTTGGCGGGAGGGCCCTCGGGACCTACGAGCAGTACTTC; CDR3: CSASFGGRALGTYEQYF
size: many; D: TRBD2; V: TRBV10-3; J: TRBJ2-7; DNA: TGTGCCATCAGTGATGGGACTAACTCCTACGAGCAGTACTTC; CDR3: CAISDGTNSYEQYF
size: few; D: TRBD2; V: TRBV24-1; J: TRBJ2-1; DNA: TGTGCCACCAGTGAAGTTCTGACTAGCGGGAGTTTGAATGAGCAGTTCTTC; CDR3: CATSEVLTSGSLNEQFF
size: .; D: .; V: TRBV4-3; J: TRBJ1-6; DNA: TGCGCCAGCAGCCAAGATTATAGTAGTTCACCCCTCCACTTT; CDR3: CASSQDYSSSPLHF
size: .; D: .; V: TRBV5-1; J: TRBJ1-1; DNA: TGCGCCAGCAGCTTGGTGGCAGGGGACACTGAAGCTTTCTTT; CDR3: CASSLVAGDTEAFF
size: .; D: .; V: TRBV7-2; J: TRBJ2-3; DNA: TGTGCCAGCAGATTCGGCAGCACAGATACGCAGTATTTT; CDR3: CASRFGSTDTQYF
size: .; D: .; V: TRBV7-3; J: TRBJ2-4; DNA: TGTGCCAGCAGCTTAACGGACTCGGGGGAGCAGTACTTC; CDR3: CASSLTDSGEQYF
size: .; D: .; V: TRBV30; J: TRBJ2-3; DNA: TGTGCCTGGAGACCGGACAGAACCGATACGCAGTATTTT; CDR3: CAWRPDRTDTQYF
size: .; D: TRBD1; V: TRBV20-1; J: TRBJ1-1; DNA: TGCAGTGCTACGGCAGGGGGCAACACTGAAGCTTTCTTT; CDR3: CSATAGGNTEAFF
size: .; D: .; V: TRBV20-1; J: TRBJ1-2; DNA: TGCAGTGCTCCCCCCCCGTTACAGGGTTGGGATGGCTACACCTTC; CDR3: CSAPPPLQGWDGYTF
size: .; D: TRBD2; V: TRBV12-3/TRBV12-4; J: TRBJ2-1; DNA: TGTGCCAGCAGTACCTCTAGCGGGTACGGTTCCTACAATGAGCAGTTCTTC; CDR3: CASSTSSGYGSYNEQFF
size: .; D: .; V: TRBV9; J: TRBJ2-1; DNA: TGTGCCAGCAGCCCCCGGGCAGCGAACAATGAGCAGTTCTTC; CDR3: CASSPRAANNEQFF
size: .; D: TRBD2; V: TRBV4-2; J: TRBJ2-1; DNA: TGTGCCAGCAGCCACCCTAGCGGGACTTACAATGAGCAGTTCTTC; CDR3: CASSHPSGTYNEQFF
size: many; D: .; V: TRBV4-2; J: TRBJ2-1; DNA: TGTGCCAGCAGCCCGGATGGGCGGGTCCTCATCAATGAGCAGTTCTTC; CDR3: CASSPDGRVLINEQFF
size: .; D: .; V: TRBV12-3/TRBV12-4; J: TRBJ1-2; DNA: TGTACCAGCAGCTCAGCCTACTATGGCTACACCTTC; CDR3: CTSSSAYYGYTF
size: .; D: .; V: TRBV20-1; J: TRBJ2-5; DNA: TGCAGTGCTATTCGCGGAGCGGGTACAGAGACCCAGTACTTC; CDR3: CSAIRGAGTETQYF
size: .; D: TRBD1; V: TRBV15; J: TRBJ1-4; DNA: TGTGCCACCAGCAGCGTTTCGGGACAGCTGAATGAAAAACTGTTTTTT; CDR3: CATSSVSGQLNEKLFF
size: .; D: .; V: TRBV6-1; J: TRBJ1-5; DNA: TGTGCCAGCAGGCTTTGGAGGTATCAGCCCCAGCATTTT; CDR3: CASRLWRYQPQHF
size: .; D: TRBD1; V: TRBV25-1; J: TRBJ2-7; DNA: TGTGCCAGCAGTGGGGGACAGGCCTACTCCTACGAGCAGTACTTC; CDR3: CASSGGQAYSYEQYF
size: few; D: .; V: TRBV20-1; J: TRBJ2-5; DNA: TGCAGTGCTTCTCGTCCGACAGGACCAGGGGAGACCCAGTACTTC; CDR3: CSASRPTGPGETQYF
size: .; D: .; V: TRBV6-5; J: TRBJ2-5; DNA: TGTGCCAGCAGTTACTCGCGTAACTCCGAGACCCAGTACTTC; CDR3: CASSYSRNSETQYF
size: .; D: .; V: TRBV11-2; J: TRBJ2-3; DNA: TGTGCCAGCAGCCCAGGGGTATCCGAGGATACGCAGTATTTT; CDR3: CASSPGVSEDTQYF
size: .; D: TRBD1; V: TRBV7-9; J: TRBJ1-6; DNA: TGTACCAGCAGCTTAGGACCAGGGGGTAAGTCACCCCTCCACTTT; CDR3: CTSSLGPGGKSPLHF
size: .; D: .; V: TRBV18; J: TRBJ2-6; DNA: TGTGCCAGCTCACCGCGTGGCGATAGCTCTGGGGCCAACGTCCTGACTTTC; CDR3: CASSPRGDSSGANVLTF
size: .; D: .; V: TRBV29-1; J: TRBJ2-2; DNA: TGCAGCGTTGAAGTGAGGGCTACCGGGGAGCTGTTTTTT; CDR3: CSVEVRATGELFF
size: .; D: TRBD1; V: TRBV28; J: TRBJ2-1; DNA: TGTGCCTTAAGGGGGCAGGGAAGCAATGAGCAGTTCTTC; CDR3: CALRGQGSNEQFF
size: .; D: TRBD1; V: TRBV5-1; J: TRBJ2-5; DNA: TGCGCCAGCAGCTTGGAGACAGGGGCCCCCGAGACCCAGTACTTC; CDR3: CASSLETGAPETQYF
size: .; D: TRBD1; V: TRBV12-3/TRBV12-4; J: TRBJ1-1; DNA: TGTGCCAGCAGTTTGGGACAGGGGTCGCTTTCGAACACTGAAGCTTTCTTT; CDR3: CASSLGQGSLSNTEAFF
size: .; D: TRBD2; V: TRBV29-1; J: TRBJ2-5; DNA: TGCAGCGTTGAACTAGCGGGCCGCCAAGAGACCCAGTACTTC; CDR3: CSVELAGRQETQYF
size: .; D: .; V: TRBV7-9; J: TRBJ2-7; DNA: TGTGCCAGCAGCTTTTCTCTGCGGGACGGCGAGCAGTACTTC; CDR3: CASSFSLRDGEQYF
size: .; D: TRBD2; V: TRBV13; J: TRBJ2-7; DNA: TGTGCCAGCAGCTTAGGCGGGCGGGAGCTGTACGAGCAGTACTTC; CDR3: CASSLGGRELYEQYF
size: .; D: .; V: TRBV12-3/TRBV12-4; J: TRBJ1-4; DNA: TGTACTAATCGGGGGGTAGATGAAAAACTGTTTTTT; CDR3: CTNRGVDEKLFF
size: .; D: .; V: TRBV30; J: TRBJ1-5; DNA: TGTGCCTGGGCGGGACAACAAGAGACAGCCCAGCATTTT; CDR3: CAWAGQQETAQHF
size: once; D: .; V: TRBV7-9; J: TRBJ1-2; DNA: TGTGCCAGCAGCTCAGGACGGGTCTATGGCTACACCTTC; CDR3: CASSSGRVYGYTF
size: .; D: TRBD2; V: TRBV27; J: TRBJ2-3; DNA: TGTGCCAGCAGTCTTAAACTAGCGGTAGATACGCAGTATTTT; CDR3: CASSLKLAVDTQYF
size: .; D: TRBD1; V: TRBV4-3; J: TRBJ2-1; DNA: TGCGCCAGCAGCCAATCCCAGGGGGCGCAACCCTACGATGAGCAGTTCTTC; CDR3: CASSQSQGAQPYDEQFF
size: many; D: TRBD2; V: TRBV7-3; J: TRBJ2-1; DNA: TGTGCCAGCAGCTTAGAGGGACTAGAGTACAATGAGCAGTTCTTC; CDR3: CASSLEGLEYNEQFF
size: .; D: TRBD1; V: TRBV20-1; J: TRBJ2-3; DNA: TGCAGTGCTCTGGGGGACAGGGGATCGGCAGATACGCAGTATTTT; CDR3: CSALGDRGSADTQYF
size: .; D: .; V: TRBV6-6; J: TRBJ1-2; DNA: TGTGCCAGCAGTTATAGGCAGGTCTATGGCTACACCTTC; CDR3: CASSYRQVYGYTF
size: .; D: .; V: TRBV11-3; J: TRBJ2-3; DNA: TGTGTCAGCAGCTTAGGCCCCGGGGAGACGGATACGCAGTATTTT; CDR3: CVSSLGPGETDTQYF
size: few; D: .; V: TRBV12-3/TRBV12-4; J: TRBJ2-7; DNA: TGTGCCAGCAGTTCCACCTGGGGCGAGCAGTACTTC; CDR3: CASSSTWGEQYF
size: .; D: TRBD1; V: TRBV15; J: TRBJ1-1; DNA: TGTGCCTCGCAGACAGGGTATAAGACTGAAGCTTTCTTT; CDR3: CASQTGYKTEAFF
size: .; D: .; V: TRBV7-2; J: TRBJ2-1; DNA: TGTGCCAGCAGCTTAGGGCGACAGGGCGCGGGGGGGCAGTTCTTC; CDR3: CASSLGRQGAGGQFF